Each of the 17 T cell receptor beta chains below was sequenced from the same sample in a study of T-cell reconstitution after alpha-beta-depleted transplantation in children. This sample's TCRbeta library carried unique molecular identifier barcodes. MiXCR, run by TCRdb on the PCR reads, gives a single entry per CDR3 protein. This table has around 300,000 distinct CDR3 sequences, about 9.9% appearing once. Sequences were derived from peripheral blood, sampled 180 days after TCRalphabeta/CD19-depleted stem cell transplant. These receptors all stem from a male patient between 2 and 15 years old who had a stem cell transplant for chronic granulomatous disease, so the T cells may come from the graft donor.

This clonotype was observed many times. V gene TRBV9 combines with J gene TRBJ2-6; D is unresolved. This CDR3 contains 15 residues. CDR1 and CDR2 from the germline V gene are SGDLS and YYNGEE. V was clipped by 0 bases and J by 2 bases, with 6 bases between them. CDR3 coding DNA: TGTGCCAGCAGCGTAGAAGGGACTGGGGCCAACGTCCTGACTTTC. It encodes CASSVEGTGANVLTF.

This clonotype was recorded at least ten times. The chain joins TRBV11-1 to TRBJ2-3, with 8 bases that match TRBD1. CDR1 and CDR2 from the germline V gene are SGHAT and FQDESV (reference sequence). V shed 5 bases and J 2 bases; nucleotides not matched to a gene: 6. CDR3 length: 15 amino acids. Here the CDR3 reads CASSRRDRFTDTQYF. CDR3 DNA sequence: TGTGCCAGCAGCCGCCGGGACAGGTTCACAGATACGCAGTATTTT.

This clonotype was picked up many times. The chain joins TRBV5-1 to TRBJ1-5, with a weak D call TRBD1 (6 bases). The CDR3 covers 17 residues. The V gene lost 0 bases and the J gene lost 2 bases, with 15 bases spanning the gap. Germline assignment: CDR1 SGHRS and CDR2 YFSETQ. The CDR3, as DNA: TGCGCCAGCAGCTTGGGCTTGGGGGCCTCGGGCAATCAGCCCCAGCATTTT. The encoded protein is CASSLGLGASGNQPQHF.

This clonotype was seen at least ten times. J is TRBJ2-5 and V is TRBV13; maybe TRBD2 (7 bases). V lost 5 bases to trimming and J lost 5 bases, with 12 bases between them. Germline V gives CDR1 PRHDT, CDR2 FYEKMQ (reference sequence). The CDR3 has 13 residues. The CDR3 DNA follows: TGTGCCAGCAGCCCCGAGGGGGGGGAGACCCAGTACTTC. Translating gives CASSPEGGETQYF.

This clonotype came up many times. The CDR3 DNA is TGTGCCAGCAGCTACAAACTTAGCGAGACCAACCAAGAGACCCAGTACTTC. Translated, it gives CASSYKLSETNQETQYF. V and J are TRBV12-3 or TRBV12-4 and TRBJ2-5, with D maybe TRBD2 (5 bases). There are 17 residues in the CDR3. Trimming removed 6 bases from V and 0 bases from J, with 20 bases in between.

This clonotype was counted at least ten times. The chain joins TRBV7-6 to TRBJ2-7; D call uncertain. Looked up from germline, CDR1 is SGHVS and CDR2 is FNYEAQ. V lost 4 bases to trimming and J lost 5 bases, with 12 bases between them. CDR3 size: 13 residues. The chain's CDR3 is CASSSITADEQYF. CDR3 nucleotides: TGTGCCAGCAGCTCGATAACAGCAGACGAGCAGTACTTC.

Remarks on this clonotype: One end of the junction fails to match germline, which may point to a read error. The DNA of the CDR3 is TGTGCCACCAGCTCTCCGAGACTAGCGGGCGAGCAGTTCTTC. This encodes CATSSPRLAGEQFF. The chain combines TRBV7-6 with TRBJ2-1; 10 bases fit TRBD2. This CDR3 is 14 amino acids long. Per germline, CDR1 SGHVS and CDR2 FNYEAQ.

This clonotype was counted many times. This chain links TRBV5-4 with TRBJ1-3; possible D gene TRBD1, 6 bases. Germline CDR1 and CDR2: SGHNT and YYREEE (reference sequence). V lost 1 base and J 3 bases, leaving 14 bases between the germline ends. The CDR3 is 16 amino acids. The CDR3 region has the DNA TGTGCCAGCAGCTTGTTTTCGGACAGTTATGGAAACACCATATATTTT. Translation gives CASSLFSDSYGNTIYF.

This clonotype has a count of ten or more. The V and J genes are TRBV12-3 or TRBV12-4 and TRBJ2-7; 7 nucleotides match TRBD1. V trimming: 8 bases; J trimming: 5 bases; junction bases outside the gene matches: 12. This CDR3 contains 14 residues. CDR3 DNA: TGTGCCAGCGGCTCTCGGACAGGAGGCCACGAGCAGTACTTC. As protein: CASGSRTGGHEQYF.

About this clonotype itself: A much more abundant neighbour one base away suggests this may be a read error. V gene TRBV28 combines with J gene TRBJ2-7, with TRBD2 matching over 7 bases. Germline V gene lookup returns CDR1 MDHEN and CDR2 SYDVKM. The CDR3 consists of 13 residues. Germline trimming cut 7 bases from V and 6 bases from J; bases unmatched to any gene: 9. The CDR3 reads CASTGGRLGEQYF. CDR3 nucleotides: TGTGCCAGCACCGGGGGGAGGTTGGGCGAGCAGTACTTC.

This clonotype occurred many times. CDR3 residues: CSTNELGTDTQYF. The CDR3 bases are TGCAGCACGAATGAATTGGGCACAGATACGCAGTATTTT. The chain combines TRBV29-1 with TRBJ2-3, with D unresolved. V dropped 8 bases and J dropped 1 base, with 13 bases sitting between them. The CDR3 has 13 amino acids. The germline CDR1 and CDR2 sequences are SQVTM and ANQGSEA.

This clonotype was observed a few times. The rearrangement uses TRBV6-1 and TRBJ2-2; 8 nucleotides align to TRBD2. The V and J ends lost 6 bases and 1 base, in that order; junction bases with no gene match: 4. Germline V gives CDR1 MNHNS, CDR2 SASEGT. The CDR3 is 15 residues long. CDR3 coding DNA: TGTGCCAGCAGCTCAAGCGGGAGGAACACCGGGGAGCTGTTTTTT. The encoded protein is CASSSSGRNTGELFF.

In its sample, this clonotype was seen many times. The V call is TRBV5-1, the J call TRBJ2-7; D gene unclear. In germline, CDR1 is SGHRS, CDR2 YFSETQ. Trimming cost V 0 bases and J 2 bases, with 9 bases left between them. This CDR3 comprises 14 residues. The CDR3 spells CASSLAQFAYEQYF. The CDR3 nucleotides are TGCGCCAGCAGCTTGGCCCAGTTCGCCTACGAGCAGTACTTC.

This clonotype was detected ten times or more. The CDR3 region is CASSPSGKQFF. The DNA of the CDR3 is TGTGCCAGCAGTCCCTCTGGGAAGCAGTTCTTC. The chain combines TRBV12-3 or TRBV12-4 with TRBJ2-1; D remains ambiguous. The CDR3 spans 11 residues. V was clipped by 5 bases and J by 11 bases, with 10 bases between them.

Ten or more counts support this clonotype. This chain links TRBV20-1 with TRBJ2-5; D perhaps matches TRBD2 (9 bases). CDR1 and CDR2 from the germline V gene are DFQATT and SNEGSKA (reference sequence). CDR3 length equals 16 residues. Trimming left V 5 bases short and J 2 bases short, with 21 bases between. CDR3: CSAGQGGLAGQETQYF. The CDR3 DNA follows: TGCAGTGCTGGACAGGGTGGCCTAGCGGGACAAGAGACCCAGTACTTC.

This clonotype was seen ten or more times. V is TRBV5-6 and J is TRBJ1-1; possible D gene TRBD1, 5 bases. Trimming cost V 6 bases and J 6 bases, with 18 bases left between them. Germline V gene lookup returns CDR1 SGHDT and CDR2 YYEEEE. This CDR3 contains 14 residues. CDR3: CASTLGAGSAEAFF. The DNA of the CDR3 is TGTGCCAGCACCTTAGGGGCAGGGTCCGCTGAAGCTTTCTTT.

A few counts support this clonotype. The chain couples TRBV10-3 to TRBJ1-3; 10 bases fit TRBD1. The CDR3 covers 15 residues. V shed 7 bases, J shed 0 bases, and the junction held 3 bases outside the gene matches. Looked up from germline, CDR1 is ENHRY and CDR2 is SYGVKD. CDR3 in amino acids: CAIKTGGFSGNTIYF. The DNA of the CDR3 is TGTGCCATCAAGACAGGGGGCTTCTCTGGAAACACCATATATTTT.